This is a list of T cell receptor beta chains from one sample in a study of T cells in localized non-small cell lung cancer. Assay: immunoSEQ multiplex PCR; the TCRdb copy retains only in-frame clones and omits some. This table holds about 41,000 clones, about 86% found once. The sequencing used peripheral blood, collected before any cancer treatment. The receptor source for this set is a woman aged 18-55 years with stage III lung adenocarcinoma. Each CDR3 is given with its conserved first and last residue. A D gene is named only where the DNA matches it firmly. Some rows mark clone size as missing; the rest say once, few, many or name a class of expanded clone.

abundance: NA; v_gene: TRBV6-5; len: 13; j_gene: TRBJ1-2; d_gene: NA; CDR3aa: CASRPDRNYGYTF; CDR3nt: TGTGCCAGCAGGCCCGACAGGAACTATGGCTACACCTTC
abundance: NA; v_gene: TRBV18; len: 12; j_gene: TRBJ2-1; d_gene: NA; CDR3aa: CASSPLADEQFF; CDR3nt: TGTGCCAGCTCACCACTAGCCGATGAGCAGTTCTTC
abundance: NA; v_gene: TRBV5-4; len: 11; j_gene: TRBJ2-7; d_gene: TRBD1; CDR3aa: CASRQGDEQYF; CDR3nt: TGTGCCTCCAGACAGGGCGACGAGCAGTACTTC
abundance: few; v_gene: TRBV2; len: 14; j_gene: TRBJ1-6; d_gene: TRBD1; CDR3aa: CASSVEGGSSPLHF; CDR3nt: TGTGCCAGCAGTGTGGAAGGGGGCAGTTCACCCCTCCACTTT
abundance: NA; v_gene: TRBV23-1; len: 16; j_gene: TRBJ2-7; d_gene: NA; CDR3aa: CASSPRATGTSYEQYF; CDR3nt: TGCGCCAGCAGTCCGCGGGCTACAGGGACTTCCTACGAGCAGTACTTC
abundance: NA; v_gene: TRBV6-5; len: 13; j_gene: TRBJ1-2; d_gene: NA; CDR3aa: CASRRGQENGYTF; CDR3nt: TGTGCCAGCAGGAGAGGGCAGGAGAATGGCTACACCTTC
abundance: once; v_gene: TRBV11-2; len: 13; j_gene: TRBJ1-1; d_gene: TRBD1; CDR3aa: CASSLEARDRPFF; CDR3nt: TGTGCCAGCAGCTTAGAGGCTCGGGACAGGCCTTTCTTT
abundance: NA; v_gene: TRBV27; len: 17; j_gene: TRBJ1-5; d_gene: NA; CDR3aa: CASSLSSGGSFNQPQHF; CDR3nt: TGTGCCAGCAGTTTATCGAGTGGAGGGTCTTTCAATCAGCCCCAGCATTTT
abundance: NA; v_gene: TRBV7-6; len: 13; j_gene: TRBJ2-5; d_gene: NA; CDR3aa: CASSQASQQTQYF; CDR3nt: TGTGCCAGCAGCCAGGCTAGTCAGCAGACCCAGTACTTC
abundance: NA; v_gene: TRBV9; len: 15; j_gene: TRBJ2-2; d_gene: NA; CDR3aa: CASSPGQLNTGELFF; CDR3nt: TGTGCCAGCAGCCCAGGACAGTTAAACACCGGGGAGCTGTTTTTT
abundance: NA; v_gene: TRBV15; len: 17; j_gene: TRBJ2-5; d_gene: TRBD2; CDR3aa: CATSRGLTRGGEETQYF; CDR3nt: TGTGCCACCAGCAGAGGGCTAACACGGGGGGGAGAAGAGACCCAGTACTTC
abundance: NA; v_gene: TRBV5-1; len: 16; j_gene: TRBJ1-2; d_gene: NA; CDR3aa: CASSLTRGGGNYGYTF; CDR3nt: TGCGCCAGCAGCCTAACCAGGGGAGGGGGAAACTATGGCTACACCTTC
abundance: NA; v_gene: TRBV2; len: 15; j_gene: TRBJ2-2; d_gene: NA; CDR3aa: CASSEHRANTGELFF; CDR3nt: TGTGCCAGCAGTGAACACAGGGCGAACACCGGGGAGCTGTTTTTT
abundance: NA; v_gene: TRBV18; len: 14; j_gene: TRBJ2-3; d_gene: NA; CDR3aa: CASSPRTRTDTQYF; CDR3nt: TGTGCCAGCTCACCGAGGACTCGCACAGATACGCAGTATTTT
abundance: few; v_gene: TRBV30; len: 14; j_gene: TRBJ1-2; d_gene: NA; CDR3aa: CAWKRQGASYGYTF; CDR3nt: TGTGCCTGGAAACGCCAAGGGGCAAGCTATGGCTACACCTTC
abundance: NA; v_gene: TRBV29-1; len: 11; j_gene: TRBJ2-7; d_gene: NA; CDR3aa: CSVEEGLEQYF; CDR3nt: TGCAGCGTTGAAGAGGGGCTTGAGCAGTACTTC
abundance: NA; v_gene: TRBV28; len: 15; j_gene: TRBJ2-7; d_gene: NA; CDR3aa: CASSSSVVGTYEQYF; CDR3nt: TGTGCCAGCAGTTCCTCGGTCGTGGGAACCTACGAGCAGTACTTC
abundance: NA; v_gene: TRBV15; len: 15; j_gene: TRBJ1-2; d_gene: NA; CDR3aa: CATSRDLGGTDGYTF; CDR3nt: TGTGCCACCAGCAGAGATCTAGGGGGGACGGATGGCTACACCTTC
abundance: NA; v_gene: TRBV5-6; len: 16; j_gene: TRBJ2-2; d_gene: TRBD1; CDR3aa: CASSLSDRASTGELFF; CDR3nt: TGTGCCAGCAGCTTGTCCGACAGGGCGAGCACCGGGGAGCTGTTTTTT
abundance: NA; v_gene: TRBV11-2; len: 13; j_gene: TRBJ2-1; d_gene: NA; CDR3aa: CASSLGLDTEQFF; CDR3nt: TGTGCCAGCAGCTTAGGACTAGACACTGAGCAGTTCTTC
abundance: NA; v_gene: TRBV11-1; len: 16; j_gene: TRBJ2-1; d_gene: TRBD2; CDR3aa: CASNLAGGTTYNEQFF; CDR3nt: TGTGCCAGCAACCTGGCTGGGGGGACTACCTACAATGAGCAGTTCTTC
abundance: once; v_gene: TRBV7-7; len: 14; j_gene: TRBJ2-3; d_gene: TRBD2; CDR3aa: CASSLAGGEDTQYF; CDR3nt: TGTGCTAGCAGCTTAGCGGGGGGGGAGGATACGCAGTATTTT
abundance: NA; v_gene: TRBV7-8; len: 14; j_gene: TRBJ1-1; d_gene: TRBD1; CDR3aa: CASSLGDRGTEAFF; CDR3nt: TGTGCCAGCAGCTTAGGGGACAGGGGTACTGAAGCTTTCTTT
abundance: NA; v_gene: TRBV6-5; len: 16; j_gene: TRBJ2-2; d_gene: NA; CDR3aa: CASSYSNKRRTGELFF; CDR3nt: TGTGCCAGCAGTTACTCGAATAAGCGTCGCACCGGGGAGCTGTTTTTT
abundance: NA; v_gene: TRBV7-2; len: 16; j_gene: TRBJ2-5; d_gene: TRBD2; CDR3aa: CASSLLSSGGVETQYF; CDR3nt: TGTGCCAGCAGCTTACTGTCTAGCGGGGGAGTAGAGACCCAGTACTTC
abundance: few; v_gene: TRBV25-1; len: 14; j_gene: TRBJ2-5; d_gene: NA; CDR3aa: CASSEDGGRETQYF; CDR3nt: TGTGCCAGCAGTGAAGACGGAGGTCGAGAGACCCAGTACTTC
abundance: NA; v_gene: TRBV7-8; len: 13; j_gene: TRBJ1-2; d_gene: NA; CDR3aa: CASSFSSNYGYTF; CDR3nt: TGTGCCAGCAGCTTTTCCAGTAACTATGGCTACACCTTC
abundance: NA; v_gene: TRBV6-1; len: 16; j_gene: TRBJ1-1; d_gene: NA; CDR3aa: CASSEAIWVSSTEAFF; CDR3nt: TGTGCCAGCAGTGAAGCGATCTGGGTTTCGAGCACTGAAGCTTTCTTT
abundance: NA; v_gene: TRBV5-5; len: 16; j_gene: TRBJ2-5; d_gene: NA; CDR3aa: CASSGTPTSPQETQYF; CDR3nt: TGTGCCAGCAGCGGGACCCCTACTAGCCCCCAAGAGACCCAGTACTTC
abundance: NA; v_gene: TRBV27; len: 19; j_gene: TRBJ1-5; d_gene: TRBD1; CDR3aa: CASSVPFGTGEGGNQPQHF; CDR3nt: TGTGCCAGCAGCGTCCCCTTTGGGACAGGAGAGGGTGGCAATCAGCCCCAGCATTTT
abundance: NA; v_gene: TRBV6-1; len: 15; j_gene: TRBJ1-2; d_gene: NA; CDR3aa: CASSESEGLVYGYTF; CDR3nt: TGTGCCAGCAGTGAATCAGAGGGGCTTGTCTATGGCTACACCTTC
abundance: NA; v_gene: TRBV7-8; len: 16; j_gene: TRBJ2-5; d_gene: TRBD2; CDR3aa: CASSLATAGIQETQYF; CDR3nt: TGTGCCAGCAGCTTAGCAACAGCGGGGATCCAAGAGACCCAGTACTTC
abundance: NA; v_gene: TRBV5-6; len: 11; j_gene: TRBJ1-1; d_gene: NA; CDR3aa: CASSLDAEAFF; CDR3nt: TGTGCCAGCAGCTTGGACGCTGAAGCTTTCTTT
abundance: once; v_gene: TRBV2; len: 17; j_gene: TRBJ2-3; d_gene: TRBD2; CDR3aa: CASIPPPLAGATDTQYF; CDR3nt: TGTGCCAGCATCCCGCCCCCATTAGCGGGGGCCACAGATACGCAGTATTTT
abundance: few; v_gene: TRBV2; len: 15; j_gene: TRBJ2-1; d_gene: NA; CDR3aa: CASGREKSSYNEQFF; CDR3nt: TGTGCCAGCGGCCGGGAAAAGAGCTCCTACAATGAGCAGTTCTTC
abundance: NA; v_gene: TRBV6-1; len: 12; j_gene: TRBJ2-3; d_gene: NA; CDR3aa: CATRGNLDTQYF; CDR3nt: TGTGCCACACGGGGGAATTTAGATACGCAGTATTTT
abundance: NA; v_gene: TRBV7-9; len: 12; j_gene: TRBJ1-3; d_gene: TRBD1; CDR3aa: CASSPTGDAVYF; CDR3nt: TGTGCCAGCAGCCCCACAGGGGATGCCGTATATTTT
abundance: NA; v_gene: TRBV19; len: 15; j_gene: TRBJ1-6; d_gene: NA; CDR3aa: CASKGGQNSNSPLHF; CDR3nt: TGTGCCAGTAAAGGAGGGCAGAACTCCAATTCACCCCTCCACTTT
abundance: NA; v_gene: TRBV7-9; len: 12; j_gene: TRBJ1-2; d_gene: NA; CDR3aa: CASSYLGTGYTF; CDR3nt: TGTGCCAGCAGCTACCTAGGGACGGGCTACACCTTC
abundance: NA; v_gene: TRBV5-1; len: 14; j_gene: TRBJ2-1; d_gene: NA; CDR3aa: CASSETRTGNEQFF; CDR3nt: TGCGCCAGCAGCGAAACAAGAACGGGCAATGAGCAGTTCTTC
abundance: NA; v_gene: TRBV27; len: 16; j_gene: TRBJ2-3; d_gene: TRBD1; CDR3aa: CASSLGTGGVTDTQYF; CDR3nt: TGTGCCAGCAGTCTAGGGACAGGGGGCGTCACAGATACGCAGTATTTT
abundance: NA; v_gene: TRBV30; len: 14; j_gene: TRBJ2-1; d_gene: NA; CDR3aa: CAWSVQAGRNEQFF; CDR3nt: TGTGCCTGGAGTGTACAAGCAGGGCGCAATGAGCAGTTCTTC
abundance: NA; v_gene: TRBV5-1; len: 12; j_gene: TRBJ2-7; d_gene: NA; CDR3aa: CASSPDSYEQYF; CDR3nt: TGCGCCAGCAGCCCGGACAGCTACGAGCAGTACTTC
abundance: NA; v_gene: TRBV7-3; len: 14; j_gene: TRBJ1-1; d_gene: TRBD1; CDR3aa: CASRAEDRVTEAFF; CDR3nt: TGTGCCAGCAGGGCCGAAGACAGGGTGACTGAAGCTTTCTTT
abundance: NA; v_gene: TRBV6-1; len: 11; j_gene: TRBJ2-5; d_gene: NA; CDR3aa: CASREGETQYF; CDR3nt: TGTGCCAGCAGAGAGGGTGAGACCCAGTACTTC
abundance: NA; v_gene: TRBV27; len: 15; j_gene: TRBJ1-2; d_gene: NA; CDR3aa: CASSPGGAYNYGYTF; CDR3nt: TGTGCCAGCAGCCCGGGGGGGGCTTACAACTATGGCTACACCTTC
abundance: NA; v_gene: TRBV5-6; len: 15; j_gene: TRBJ1-6; d_gene: TRBD1; CDR3aa: CASSPGGTYNSPLHF; CDR3nt: TGTGCCAGCAGCCCAGGGGGTACCTATAATTCACCCCTCCACTTT
abundance: NA; v_gene: TRBV6-6; len: 13; j_gene: TRBJ1-1; d_gene: NA; CDR3aa: CATRAGPHTEAFF; CDR3nt: TGTGCCACACGGGCGGGGCCGCACACTGAAGCTTTCTTT
abundance: NA; v_gene: TRBV10-2; len: 15; j_gene: TRBJ2-1; d_gene: TRBD1; CDR3aa: CASSVRGPLFHEQFF; CDR3nt: TGCGCCAGCAGTGTAAGGGGGCCTTTATTCCATGAGCAGTTCTTC
abundance: NA; v_gene: TRBV5-6; len: 12; j_gene: TRBJ2-7; d_gene: NA; CDR3aa: CASSLYSYEQYF; CDR3nt: TGTGCCAGCAGCTTGTACAGCTACGAGCAGTACTTC
abundance: NA; v_gene: TRBV6-5; len: 13; j_gene: TRBJ1-1; d_gene: NA; CDR3aa: CASSLKGGTEAFF; CDR3nt: TGTGCCAGCAGTCTGAAAGGGGGAACTGAAGCTTTCTTT
abundance: once; v_gene: TRBV13; len: 18; j_gene: TRBJ2-1; d_gene: TRBD2; CDR3aa: CASSPEASGGESYNEQFF; CDR3nt: TGTGCCAGCAGCCCGGAGGCTAGCGGGGGTGAATCCTACAATGAGCAGTTCTTC
abundance: NA; v_gene: TRBV15; len: 12; j_gene: TRBJ2-5; d_gene: NA; CDR3aa: CATSRDVGTQYF; CDR3nt: TGTGCCACCAGCAGAGATGTGGGGACCCAGTACTTC
abundance: once; v_gene: TRBV11-2; len: 16; j_gene: TRBJ2-2; d_gene: TRBD1; CDR3aa: CASSPYRTGGIGELFF; CDR3nt: TGTGCCAGCAGCCCATACAGGACAGGGGGAATCGGGGAGCTGTTTTTT
abundance: NA; v_gene: TRBV27; len: 15; j_gene: TRBJ1-6; d_gene: NA; CDR3aa: CASRPPGVYNSPLHF; CDR3nt: TGTGCCAGCAGGCCCCCAGGGGTCTATAATTCACCCCTCCACTTT
abundance: NA; v_gene: TRBV7-3; len: 13; j_gene: TRBJ1-1; d_gene: NA; CDR3aa: CASSFNGETEAFF; CDR3nt: TGTGCCAGCAGCTTTAATGGGGAAACTGAAGCTTTCTTT